Listed below are T cell receptor beta chains from one sample, sequenced in a study of shared clonotypes between healthy human individuals. Assay: immunoSEQ multiplex PCR; the TCRdb copy retains only in-frame clones and omits some. The table shows about 600,000 clones, with more than 95% occurring only once. The sequencing input was naive CD4+ T cells sorted from blood. These receptors all come from a woman between 25 and 40 years old in good health. Each CDR3 is given with its conserved first and last residue. A D gene is named only where the DNA matches it firmly.

V gene: TRBV14; D gene: -; J gene: TRBJ1-1; CDR3 DNA: TGTGCCAGCAGCCAAGCATCTGAAGCTTTCTTT; CDR3 protein: CASSQASEAFF
V gene: TRBV10-1; D gene: -; J gene: TRBJ2-2; CDR3 DNA: TGCGCCAGCAGATCGTCTAGCGCGAACACCGGGGAGCTGTTTTTT; CDR3 protein: CASRSSSANTGELFF
V gene: TRBV2; D gene: TRBD1; J gene: TRBJ2-5; CDR3 DNA: TGTGCCAGCAGGGAGACAGGGGGGGAGACCCAGTACTTC; CDR3 protein: CASRETGGETQYF
V gene: TRBV4-1; D gene: TRBD1; J gene: TRBJ2-7; CDR3 DNA: TGCGCCAGCAGCCAAGCGCACCGGGACAGGCTCTACGAGCAGTACTTC; CDR3 protein: CASSQAHRDRLYEQYF
V gene: TRBV5-8; D gene: TRBD2; J gene: TRBJ2-3; CDR3 DNA: TGTGCCAGCAGCTTGGGCACTCTGACTAGCGGTACAGATACGCAGTATTTT; CDR3 protein: CASSLGTLTSGTDTQYF
V gene: TRBV9; D gene: -; J gene: TRBJ2-7; CDR3 DNA: TGTGCCAGCAGCCTCGGGCCATCCCACGAGCAGTACTTC; CDR3 protein: CASSLGPSHEQYF
V gene: TRBV5-4; D gene: TRBD1; J gene: TRBJ2-5; CDR3 DNA: TGTGCCAGCAGGCTCGACAGGGGGCGAGAGACCCAGTACTTC; CDR3 protein: CASRLDRGRETQYF
V gene: TRBV19; D gene: TRBD1; J gene: TRBJ1-2; CDR3 DNA: TGTGCCAGTACCGAGACAGGGGATCCTGGCGGCTACACCTTC; CDR3 protein: CASTETGDPGGYTF
V gene: TRBV4-1; D gene: -; J gene: TRBJ2-3; CDR3 DNA: TGCGCCAGCAGCCAAGATGGTGCCAGCTTCACAGATACGCAGTATTTT; CDR3 protein: CASSQDGASFTDTQYF
V gene: TRBV18; D gene: TRBD1; J gene: TRBJ2-7; CDR3 DNA: TGTGCCAGCTCCCCTGACAGGGGCATGTCCTACGAGCAGTACTTC; CDR3 protein: CASSPDRGMSYEQYF
V gene: TRBV7-9; D gene: TRBD1; J gene: TRBJ2-2; CDR3 DNA: TGTGCCAGCAGCTTCCCAAAGGACAGGGGGTTGACCGGGGAGCTGTTTTTT; CDR3 protein: CASSFPKDRGLTGELFF